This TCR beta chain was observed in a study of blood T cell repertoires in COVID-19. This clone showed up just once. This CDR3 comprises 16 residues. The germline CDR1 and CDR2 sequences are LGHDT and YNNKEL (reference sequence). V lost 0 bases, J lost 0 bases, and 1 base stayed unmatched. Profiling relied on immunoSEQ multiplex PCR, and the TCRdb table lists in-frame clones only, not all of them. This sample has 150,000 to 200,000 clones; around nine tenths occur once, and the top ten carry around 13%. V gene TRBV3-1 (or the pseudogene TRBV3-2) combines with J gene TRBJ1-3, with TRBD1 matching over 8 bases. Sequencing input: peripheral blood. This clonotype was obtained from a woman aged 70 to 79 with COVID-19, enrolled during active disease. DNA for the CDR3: TGTGCCAGCAGCCAAGACCAGGGGGCCTCTGGAAACACCATATATTTT. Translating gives CASSQDQGASGNTIYF.